This paragraph covers one T cell receptor beta chain sequence. Its matching antigen is unknown. Primers included in the PCR were 60 Vbeta and 13 Jbeta primers. Sequencing used immunoSEQ multiplex PCR; TCRdb keeps in-frame clones, though not all of them. This table holds under 150,000 clones, about three quarters found once. The sample is drawn from a study of cytomegalovirus exposure and HLA in healthy donors. Study results and limitations: Among TCR beta chains, those listed as cytomegalovirus-associated numbered 164. Per a later analysis, about 15,000 TCR beta sequences showed association with HLA alleles at 0.05 false discovery rate. Later analysis indicated greater clonal expansion among HLA-associated TCR beta chains than among equally common other chains. In a later analysis, most CMV-associated TCR beta chains appeared HLA-restricted.

Trimming removed 4 bases from V and 5 bases from J, with 18 bases in between. The CDR3 spans 15 residues. The germline CDR1 and CDR2 sequences are KGHSH and LQKENI. This receptor was taken from a human donor in good health. This sequence joins TRBV18 and TRBJ2-7; weak D call: TRBD1 (7 bases). Material: PBMCs. CDR3 in amino acids: CASSQRTGEVNEQYF. The CDR3 DNA sequence: TGTGCCAGCTCACAGAGAACAGGGGAGGTAAACGAGCAGTACTTC.